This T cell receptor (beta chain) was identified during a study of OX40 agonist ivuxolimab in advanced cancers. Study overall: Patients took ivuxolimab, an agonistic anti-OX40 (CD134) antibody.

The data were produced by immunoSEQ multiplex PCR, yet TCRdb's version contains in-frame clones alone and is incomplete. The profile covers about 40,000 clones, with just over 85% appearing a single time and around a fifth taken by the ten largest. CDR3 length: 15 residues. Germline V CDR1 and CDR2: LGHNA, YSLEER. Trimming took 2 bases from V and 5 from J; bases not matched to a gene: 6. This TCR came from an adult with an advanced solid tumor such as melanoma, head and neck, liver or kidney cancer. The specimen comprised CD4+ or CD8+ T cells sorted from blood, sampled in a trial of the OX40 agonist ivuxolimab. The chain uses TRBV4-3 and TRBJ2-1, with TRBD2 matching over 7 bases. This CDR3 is CASSQLGLQNNEQFF. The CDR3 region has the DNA TGCGCCAGCAGCCAATTGGGACTACAAAACAATGAGCAGTTCTTC.